This TCR beta chain was observed in a study of blood T cell repertoires in COVID-19. The V gene's germline CDR1 is SGHNT and CDR2 YENEEA. V trimming: 5 bases; J trimming: 5 bases; junction bases outside the gene matches: 8. CDR3 length: 15 residues. Enrollment of patients from Seattle took place during active infection, with longitudinal follow-up. Per the study methods: Reference gene primer amplification gave estimated nucleated cell counts. The data were produced by immunoSEQ multiplex PCR, yet TCRdb's version contains in-frame clones alone and is incomplete. The V and J calls and clone size were taken over from that table, and D and trimming were inferred from the DNA. The table has a few hundred thousand clones, 75% to 95% seen once.

This receptor was obtained from a person between 18 and 30 years old with COVID-19, enrolled during active disease. The source material was peripheral blood. V usage is TRBV11-3 and J usage is TRBJ2-2; 7 bases fit TRBD2. The CDR3 protein is CASSPPGGRTGELFF. In DNA form, the CDR3 reads TGTGCCAGCAGCCCCCCGGGGGGACGGACCGGGGAGCTGTTTTTT. The full variable domain, in which reference TRBV11-3 and TRBJ2-2 provide the parts outside the CDR3, is EAGVVQSPRYKIIEKKQPVAFWCNPISGHNTLYWYLQNLGQGPELLIRYENEEAVDDSQLPKDRFSAERLKGVDSTLKIQPAELGDSAVYLCASSPPGGRTGELFFGEGSRLTVL.